This T cell receptor beta chain originates from a study of cytomegalovirus exposure and HLA in healthy donors. Details on this clone: Antigen specificity is unknown.

This CDR3 has 16 residues. Germline lookup yields CDR1 LGHNA and CDR2 YNFKEQ. The germline V and J ends were trimmed by 1 base and 1 base, with 13 bases remaining between them. Study findings and constraints: Other equally common chains were less clonally expanded than HLA-associated TCR beta chains, a later analysis showed. Near-uniform donor sequencing depth was presumed by presence/absence analyses. The study recorded around 160 TCR beta chains that were cytomegalovirus-associated. Most CMV-associated TCR beta chains appeared HLA-restricted in a later analysis.

The primer mix had 60 Vbeta and 13 Jbeta primers. TCRdb's table, derived via immunoSEQ multiplex PCR, lists solely in-frame clones and lacks some. Of around 180,000 clones in the sample, roughly 71% were seen once. This TCR came from a girl under 18 in good health and CMV-seronegative. V and J are TRBV4-2 and TRBJ1-2; D is undetermined. What was sequenced was PBMCs. The CDR3 sequence is CASSQVTGADNYGYTF. Here the CDR3 DNA reads TGTGCCAGCAGCCAAGTAACCGGAGCCGATAACTATGGCTACACCTTC.